Listed below are T cell receptor beta chains from one sample, sequenced in a study of blood T cell repertoires in COVID-19. TCRdb's copy holds only in-frame clones and misses some; the assay was immunoSEQ multiplex PCR. The data hold around 470,000 clones, with 90% observed a single time. Sequences were obtained from PBMCs or T cells enriched from blood (not recorded which). The receptors stem from a man younger than 35 who had recovered from COVID-19. CDR3s leave out the opening cysteine and the closing phenylalanine or tryptophan. Fields, in order: V gene, J gene, CDR3 length, CDR3 protein.

V: TRBV2
J: TRBJ2-2
length: 12
CDR3: ASRGTGTTGELF

V: TRBV6-1
J: TRBJ2-3
length: 14
CDR3: ASSETSRLSTDTQY

V: TRBV28
J: TRBJ2-7
length: 13
CDR3: ASSLWGQGSREQY

V: TRBV28
J: TRBJ1-2
length: 11
CDR3: ASSLAGSWGYT

V: TRBV11-2
J: TRBJ2-2
length: 16
CDR3: ASSNLKSSGRIHGELF

V: TRBV6-1
J: TRBJ1-1
length: 12
CDR3: ASSERVVNTEAF

V: TRBV9
J: TRBJ2-7
length: 14
CDR3: ASSGGTGTGYYEQY

V: TRBV7-2
J: TRBJ1-3
length: 11
CDR3: ASRRRSGNTIY

V: TRBV7-8
J: TRBJ2-2
length: 12
CDR3: ASSLNRADGELF

V: TRBV2
J: TRBJ1-5
length: 11
CDR3: ASSFRGSQPQH

V: TRBV18
J: TRBJ1-2
length: 13
CDR3: ASSPPQGFIYGYT

V: TRBV7-9
J: TRBJ2-7
length: 10
CDR3: ASTPSPGPEY

V: TRBV24-1
J: TRBJ1-2
length: 13
CDR3: ATSGTGEVNYGYT

V: TRBV13
J: TRBJ2-2
length: 15
CDR3: ASSLGGRERVSGELF

V: TRBV3-1/TRBV3-2
J: TRBJ2-2
length: 9
CDR3: ASSELGELF